This is a list of T cell receptor beta chains from one sample in a study of human T cells and chemical hapten exposure. TCRdb reprocessed the RACE reads via MiXCR and lists one record per CDR3 protein. Among some 40,000 distinct CDR3 sequences listed, 3.7% were seen once. The specimen was whole blood. The source is a human donor in good health. Some clones in this sample may be carry-over from other donors' samples. The CDR3 runs from the conserved cysteine through the conserved F or W. D genes are given only for firm matches. Clone size, where shown, is once, few, many, or a class for clones that have expanded.

d_call | clone_size | j_call | v_call | cdr3_aa | cdr3_nt
TRBD2 | many | TRBJ2-2 | TRBV12-3/TRBV12-4 | CASRIAGGNTGELFF | TGTGCCAGCAGGATAGCGGGAGGGAACACCGGGGAGCTGTTTTTT
- | many | TRBJ2-1 | TRBV14 | CASSQNTVGEQFF | TGTGCCAGCAGCCAAAATACCGTGGGTGAGCAGTTCTTC
TRBD1 | few | TRBJ2-7 | TRBV7-2 | CASSLDGTGGSYEQYF | TGTGCCAGCAGCTTAGACGGGACAGGGGGCTCCTACGAGCAGTACTTC
- | many | TRBJ1-4 | TRBV18 | CASSPIRQASNSEKLFF | TGTGCCAGCTCACCTATCCGACAGGCTTCAAACAGTGAAAAACTGTTTTTT
- | many | TRBJ1-2 | TRBV12-3/TRBV12-4 | CASSTGLRGYTF | TGTGCCAGCAGCACGGGCCTAAGGGGCTACACCTTC
- | many | TRBJ1-1 | TRBV7-2 | CASSLWESTEAFF | TGTGCCAGCAGCTTGTGGGAGAGCACTGAAGCTTTCTTT
- | - | TRBJ1-1 | TRBV5-5 | CASSLEGRGTEAFF | TGTGCCAGCAGCTTAGAAGGGCGGGGGACTGAAGCTTTCTTT
- | many | TRBJ1-5 | TRBV20-1 | CSAPDRTNQPQHF | TGCAGTGCTCCCGACAGGACCAACCAGCCCCAGCATTTT
TRBD1 | many | TRBJ1-2 | TRBV10-2 | CASSVQGFGYGYTF | TGCGCCAGCAGTGTACAGGGGTTTGGCTATGGCTACACCTTC
- | few | TRBJ1-1 | TRBV7-2 | CASSLGTLNTEAFF | TGTGCCAGCAGCTTAGGGACTCTGAACACTGAAGCTTTCTTT
- | few | TRBJ1-5 | TRBV12-3/TRBV12-4 | CASSPRSGGNQPQHF | TGTGCCAGCAGCCCCCGATCGGGAGGCAATCAGCCCCAGCATTTT
- | many | TRBJ2-7 | TRBV12-3/TRBV12-4 | CASSLEVPVLYEQYF | TGTGCCAGCAGTTTAGAAGTTCCCGTACTCTACGAGCAGTACTTC
- | many | TRBJ2-7 | TRBV6-5 | CASSTDGSFYEQYF | TGTGCCAGCAGCACGGACGGCAGTTTCTACGAGCAGTACTTC
TRBD1 | many | TRBJ1-2 | TRBV9 | CASSGSVQGAGGYTF | TGTGCCAGCAGCGGATCGGTACAGGGGGCTGGGGGCTACACCTTC
TRBD2 | many | TRBJ2-7 | TRBV7-8 | CASSSRLGLVAGYEQYF | TGTGCCAGCAGCTCCCGGTTGGGACTAGTAGCGGGCTACGAGCAGTACTTC
- | many | TRBJ1-5 | TRBV5-1 | CASSLGGNSNQPQHF | TGCGCCAGCAGCTTGGGAGGGAATAGCAATCAGCCCCAGCATTTT
- | - | TRBJ1-2 | TRBV20-1 | CSAGSTGFGYTF | TGCAGTGCTGGATCGACTGGGTTTGGCTACACCTTC
TRBD2 | - | TRBJ2-1 | TRBV5-1 | CASSLVSLADPFF | TGCGCCAGCAGCTTGGTTTCACTAGCGGATCCGTTCTTC
- | many | TRBJ2-3 | TRBV12-3/TRBV12-4 | CASSPGRGVTDTQYF | TGTGCCAGCAGTCCGGGACGGGGAGTCACAGATACGCAGTATTTT
- | few | TRBJ2-7 | TRBV28 | CASSPDSYEQYF | TGTGCCAGCAGTCCCGACTCCTACGAGCAGTACTTC
- | - | TRBJ1-2 | TRBV28 | CASSFLLRGGYTF | TGTGCCAGCAGTTTCTTATTGAGAGGTGGCTACACCTTC
TRBD2 | many | TRBJ2-1 | TRBV7-2 | CASSSDSGRYNEQFF | TGTGCCAGCAGCTCAGATAGCGGGAGGTACAATGAGCAGTTCTTC
- | many | TRBJ2-5 | TRBV4-1 | CASSLKLTGVVKTQYF | TGCGCCAGCAGCCTAAAATTAACCGGAGTGGTAAAGACCCAGTACTTC